This T cell receptor (beta chain) was sequenced in a study of T cells after yellow fever vaccination. This clonotype was counted only a few times. Its cognate antigen is unknown. Points from the study as a whole: Peaking faster, on day 5 versus 15, the secondary response was nonetheless weaker. Most clones from primary vaccination resurfaced after the booster (around 95% CD4, over 75% CD8).

Germline CDR1 and CDR2: DFQATT and SNEGSKA (reference sequence). The germline V and J ends were trimmed by 0 bases and 5 bases, with 9 bases remaining between them. This CDR3 has 13 amino acids. UMIs were added to TCR cDNA along with a universal primer site when it was made by 5'RACE template switching. Using its own MiXCR run on the 5' RACE reads, TCRdb lists one record per CDR3 protein. The sample consists of around 350,000 distinct CDR3 sequences, 6.2% of them appearing once. Specimen: PBMCs, collected 5 days after the yellow fever booster vaccination. This sequence joins TRBV20-1 and TRBJ2-3, with D tentatively TRBD2 (5 bases). This sequence was found in a young man who received the YFV17D yellow fever vaccine. CDR3 in amino acids: CSARDSVVDTQYF. As DNA, the CDR3 is TGCAGTGCTAGAGATAGCGTGGTAGATACGCAGTATTTT.